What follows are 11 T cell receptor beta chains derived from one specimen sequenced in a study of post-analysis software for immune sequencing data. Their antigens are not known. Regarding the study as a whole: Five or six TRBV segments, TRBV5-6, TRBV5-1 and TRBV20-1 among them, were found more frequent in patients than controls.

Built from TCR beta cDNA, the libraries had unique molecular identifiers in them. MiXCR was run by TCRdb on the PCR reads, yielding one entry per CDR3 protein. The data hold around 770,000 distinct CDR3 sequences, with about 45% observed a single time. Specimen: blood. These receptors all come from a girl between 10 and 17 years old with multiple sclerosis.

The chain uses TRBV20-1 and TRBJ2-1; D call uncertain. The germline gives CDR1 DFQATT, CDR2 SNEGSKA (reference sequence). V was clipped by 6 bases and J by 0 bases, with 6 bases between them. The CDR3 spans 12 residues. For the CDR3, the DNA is TGCAGTGCGTGGGACTCCTACAATGAGCAGTTCTTC. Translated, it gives CSAWDSYNEQFF.

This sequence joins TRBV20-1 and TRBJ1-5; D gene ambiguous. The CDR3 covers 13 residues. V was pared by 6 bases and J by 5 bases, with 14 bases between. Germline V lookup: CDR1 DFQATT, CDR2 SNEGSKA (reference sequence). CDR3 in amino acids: CSARRPADQPQHF. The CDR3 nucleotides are TGCAGTGCCCGCCGTCCGGCAGATCAGCCCCAGCATTTT.

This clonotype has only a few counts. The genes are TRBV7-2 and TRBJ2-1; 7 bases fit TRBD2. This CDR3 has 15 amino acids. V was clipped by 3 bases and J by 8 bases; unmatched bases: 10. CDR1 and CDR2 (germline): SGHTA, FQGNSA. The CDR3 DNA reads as TGTGCCAGCAGCTTCAGAGGGGCGGGAGTCGATGAGCAGTTCTTC. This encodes CASSFRGAGVDEQFF.

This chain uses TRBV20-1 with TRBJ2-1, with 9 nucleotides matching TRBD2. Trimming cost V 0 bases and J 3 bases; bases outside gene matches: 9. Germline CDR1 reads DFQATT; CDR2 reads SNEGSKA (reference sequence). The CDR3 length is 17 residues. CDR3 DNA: TGCAGTGCTAGAGAACCGTTAGCGGGAGTCGGCTACAATGAGCAGTTCTTC. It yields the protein CSAREPLAGVGYNEQFF.

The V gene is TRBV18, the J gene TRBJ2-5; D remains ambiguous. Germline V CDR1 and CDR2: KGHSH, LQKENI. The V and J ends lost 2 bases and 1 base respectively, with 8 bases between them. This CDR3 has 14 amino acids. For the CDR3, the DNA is TGTGCCAGCTCACCAGGGCAGGTCCAAGAGACCCAGTACTTC. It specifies CASSPGQVQETQYF.

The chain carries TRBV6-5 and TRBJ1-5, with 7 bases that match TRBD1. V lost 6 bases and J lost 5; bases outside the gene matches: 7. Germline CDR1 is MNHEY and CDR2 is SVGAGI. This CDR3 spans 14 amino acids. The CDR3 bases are TGTGCCAGCAGCCCACAGGGGTCCTATCAGCCCCAGCATTTT. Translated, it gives CASSPQGSYQPQHF.

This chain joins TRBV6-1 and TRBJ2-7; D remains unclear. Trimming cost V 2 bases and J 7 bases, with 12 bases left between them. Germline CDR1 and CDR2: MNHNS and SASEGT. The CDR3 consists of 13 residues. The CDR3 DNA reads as TGTGCCAGCAGTGAAAGCCGTGACAATGAGCAGTACTTC. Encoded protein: CASSESRDNEQYF.

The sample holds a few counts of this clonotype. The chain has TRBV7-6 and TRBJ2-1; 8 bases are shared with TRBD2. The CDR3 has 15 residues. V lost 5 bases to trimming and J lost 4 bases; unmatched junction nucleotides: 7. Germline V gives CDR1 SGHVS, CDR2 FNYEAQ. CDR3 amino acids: CASSQGTSMYNEQFF. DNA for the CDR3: TGTGCCAGCAGCCAAGGGACTAGTATGTACAATGAGCAGTTCTTC. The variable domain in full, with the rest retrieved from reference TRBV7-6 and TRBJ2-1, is GAGVSQSPRYKVTKRGQDVALRCDPISGHVSLYWYRQALGQGPEFLTYFNYEAQQDKSGLPNDRFSAERPEGSISTLTIQRTEQRDSAMYRCASSQGTSMYNEQFFGPGTRLTVL.

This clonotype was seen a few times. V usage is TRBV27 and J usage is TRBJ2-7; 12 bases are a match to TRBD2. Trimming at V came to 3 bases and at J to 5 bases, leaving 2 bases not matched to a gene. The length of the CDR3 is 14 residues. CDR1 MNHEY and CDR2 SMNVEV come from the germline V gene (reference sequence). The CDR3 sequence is CASSFTSGRNEQYF. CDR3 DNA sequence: TGTGCCAGCAGTTTTACTAGCGGGAGGAACGAGCAGTACTTC.

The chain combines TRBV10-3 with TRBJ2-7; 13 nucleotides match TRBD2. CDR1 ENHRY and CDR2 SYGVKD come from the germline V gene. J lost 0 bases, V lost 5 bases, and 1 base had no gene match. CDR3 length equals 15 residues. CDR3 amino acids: CAISTSGRDSYEQYF. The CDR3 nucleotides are TGTGCCATCAGTACTAGCGGGAGGGACTCCTACGAGCAGTACTTC.

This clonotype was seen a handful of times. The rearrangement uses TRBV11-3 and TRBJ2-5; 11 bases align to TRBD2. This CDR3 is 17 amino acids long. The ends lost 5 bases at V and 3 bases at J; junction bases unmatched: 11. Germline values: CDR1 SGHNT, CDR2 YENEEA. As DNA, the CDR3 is TGTGCCAGCAGCCCGACCGGACTAGCGGGCTATAAAGAGACCCAGTACTTC. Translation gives CASSPTGLAGYKETQYF.